The TCR beta chain described here comes from a study of cytomegalovirus exposure and HLA in healthy donors. This CDR3 is built from 14 residues. Germline V lookup: CDR1 MNHNS, CDR2 SASEGT. V was pared by 4 bases and J by 3 bases, with 3 bases of the junction left unmatched. The PCR ran on 60 Vbeta and 13 Jbeta primers. The table came from immunoSEQ multiplex PCR; TCRdb's copy has only in-frame clones and leaves some out. The data show 100,000 to 150,000 clones, with under 80% seen just once and under 5% held by the top ten. The rearrangement joins TRBV6-1 to TRBJ1-2; 9 positions agree with TRBD1. The source is a man aged 35-49 years in good health and CMV-seropositive. The sample taken for sequencing was PBMCs. The CDR3: CASSVDRGDYGYTF. The CDR3 DNA sequence: TGTGCCAGCAGTGTGGACAGGGGCGACTATGGCTACACCTTC.